The clone carrying this TCR beta chain was seen once. The antigen is not known. Only in-frame clones appear in the TCRdb table, and some are missing; sequencing was by immunoSEQ multiplex PCR. This sample has some 310,000 clones, with just under 80% found just once. The data were obtained in a study of cytotoxic CD8 clonotypes in ibrutinib-treated CLL. General study findings and limits: Once treatment began, public clonotypes, which were uncommon, contracted or stayed stable.

The sequence came from a human donor with chronic lymphocytic leukemia. Sequenced material: PBMCs, taken before ibrutinib treatment.

The CDR3 protein is CASSLEVRVHEQYF. The CDR3 DNA reads TGTGCCAGCAGCTTAGAGGTTAGGGTCCACGAGCAGTACTTC. The J gene is TRBJ2-7, the V gene TRBV7-8, with unresolved D. V was pared by 1 base and J by 5 bases, with 12 bases between. Germline CDR1 is SGHVS and CDR2 is FQNEAQ. The CDR3 spans 14 residues.